The next 18 T cell receptor beta chains were all read from a single sample in a study. TCRdb passed the RT-PCR reads through MiXCR, listing each CDR3 protein once. The sample lists about 680,000 distinct CDR3 sequences; 14% were seen once. What was sequenced was memory CD4+ T cells from blood. The source is a female donor in good health, serving as a healthy control.

The table lists this clonotype with a few counts. The CDR3 sequence is CSARDGLAGGEQYF. The CDR3 coding sequence is TGCAGTGCTAGAGACGGCCTAGCGGGAGGCGAGCAGTACTTC. J is TRBJ2-7 and V is TRBV20-1, with 11 bases identical to TRBD2. The CDR3 totals 14 residues. V shed 0 bases and J 6 bases; nucleotides not matched to a gene: 4. Germline V gene lookup returns CDR1 DFQATT and CDR2 SNEGSKA (reference sequence).

This clonotype was picked up many times. DNA of the CDR3: TGTGCCAGTTCTCACGAGGGTACAGATACGCAGTATTTT. Amino acid sequence: CASSHEGTDTQYF. The V gene is TRBV27, the J gene TRBJ2-3; D is perhaps TRBD2 (5 bases). The CDR3 covers 13 residues. The V end lost 9 bases, the J end lost 3 bases, and 13 bases lay between the germline ends. CDR1 is MNHEY and CDR2 is SMNVEV in the germline V gene (reference sequence).

This clonotype appeared a few times. The rearrangement uses TRBV20-1 and TRBJ2-2, with 10 bases identical to TRBD1. The J segment lost 7 bases and the V segment lost 0 bases, leaving 2 bases of the junction unmatched. From germline, CDR1 is DFQATT and CDR2 SNEGSKA (reference sequence). The CDR3 covers 14 residues. This chain's CDR3 is CSARETGGYGELFF. In DNA form, the CDR3 reads TGCAGTGCTAGAGAGACAGGGGGCTACGGGGAGCTGTTTTTT.

This clonotype was observed many times. The chain recombines TRBV7-9 with TRBJ2-5, with a weak D call TRBD1 (5 bases). Germline CDR1 SEHNR, CDR2 FQNEAQ (reference sequence). This CDR3 contains 15 residues. Between the trimmed V and J ends, which lost 4 bases and 2 bases, there was a span of 14 bases. CDR3 DNA sequence: TGTGCCAGCAGCTCCACCCAGGGATCACAAGAGACCCAGTACTTC. This translates into CASSSTQGSQETQYF.

The table lists this clonotype with a few counts. A much larger clone differs by one base, so this may be a read error. The chain is built from TRBV12-3 or TRBV12-4 and TRBJ2-7; 14 nucleotides match TRBD2. The CDR3 totals 14 residues. Trimming at V came to 5 bases and at J to 5 bases, leaving 2 bases not matched to a gene. This chain's CDR3 is CASSRLAGGDEQYF. For the CDR3, the DNA is TGTGCCAGCAGTCGACTAGCGGGAGGGGACGAGCAGTACTTC.

V is TRBV5-1 and J is TRBJ2-5; 7 nucleotides match TRBD1. The CDR3 consists of 15 residues. CDR1 and CDR2 from the germline V gene are SGHRS and YFSETQ. V trimming: 4 bases; J trimming: 3 bases; junction bases outside the gene matches: 9. CDR3 region: CASSTAGTEEETQYF. In DNA, the CDR3 is TGCGCCAGCAGCACGGCCGGGACAGAGGAAGAGACCCAGTACTTC.

The genes are TRBV20-1 and TRBJ2-6; 8 bases are shared with TRBD1. Germline CDR1 DFQATT, CDR2 SNEGSKA (reference sequence). CDR3 length equals 17 residues. Trimming cost V 5 bases and J 2 bases; bases outside gene matches: 11. The CDR3 DNA reads as TGCAGTGCTCTTATAACAGGGGGTGGAACTGGGGCCAACGTCCTGACTTTC. Amino acids: CSALITGGGTGANVLTF.

A few counts support this clonotype. The chain couples TRBV11-2 to TRBJ1-1; D is unresolved. The CDR3 runs 15 residues. Germline CDR1 SGHAT, CDR2 FQNNGV. Trimming stripped 2 bases from V and 1 base from J, with 11 bases between. The CDR3 nucleotides read TGTGCCAGCAGCTTAATCAGATCCTCGAACACTGAAGCTTTCTTT. It encodes CASSLIRSSNTEAFF.

In its sample, this clonotype was seen a few times. This rearrangement joins TRBV20-1 to TRBJ2-3; TRBD2 matches 14 bases. The CDR3 consists of 16 residues. Germline lookup yields CDR1 DFQATT and CDR2 SNEGSKA (reference sequence). Germline trimming cut 2 bases from V and 4 bases from J; bases unmatched to any gene: 5. CDR3 loop: CSARTPGLAGADTQYF. CDR3 in DNA: TGCAGTGCTAGAACCCCGGGACTAGCGGGAGCAGATACGCAGTATTTT.

This clonotype appeared many times. The chain combines TRBV15 with TRBJ1-2, with 8 bases matching TRBD1. After removal of 1 base from V and 3 bases from J, the junction contained 4 bases not matched to a gene. Germline V gives CDR1 LNHNV, CDR2 YYDKDF (reference sequence). The CDR3 length is 15 residues. The CDR3 here is CATSRGQGAHYGYTF. The CDR3, as DNA: TGTGCCACCAGCAGAGGCCAGGGGGCTCACTATGGCTACACCTTC. Filled out from reference TRBV15 and TRBJ1-2, the complete variable domain reads DAMVIQNPRYQVTQFGKPVTLSCSQTLNHNVMYWYQQKSSQAPKLLFHYYDKDFNNEADTPDNFQSRRPNTSFCFLDIRSPGLGDTAMYLCATSRGQGAHYGYTFGSGTRLTVV.

This clonotype has only a few counts. The rearrangement uses TRBV7-2 and TRBJ1-6, with TRBD1 matching 9 bases. The CDR3 runs to 17 residues. CDR1 is SGHTA, CDR2 FQGNSA, per germline. Trimming removed 4 bases from V and 9 bases from J; junction bases left unmatched: 13. CDR3 sequence reads: CASSSAPGQGFGSPLHF. CDR3 DNA: TGTGCCAGCAGCTCCGCCCCGGGACAGGGTTTTGGTTCACCCCTCCACTTT.

V is TRBV6-5 and J is TRBJ2-7; D ambiguous. Germline V gene lookup returns CDR1 MNHEY and CDR2 SVGAGI. Deletions cut 0 bases from V and 7 bases from J, with 13 bases between. The CDR3 loop spans 14 amino acids. The CDR3 loop is CASSYSGIISEQYF. In DNA form, the CDR3 reads TGTGCCAGCAGTTACTCGGGGATTATAAGTGAGCAGTACTTC.

Here the CDR3 reads CATSRDVGAGNTIYF. CDR3 nucleotide sequence: TGTGCCACCAGCAGAGATGTGGGTGCTGGAAACACCATATATTTT. V and J are TRBV15 and TRBJ1-3; unclear D gene. Trimming cost V 0 bases and J 2 bases, with 8 bases left between them. This CDR3 contains 15 residues. Germline CDR1 reads LNHNV; CDR2 reads YYDKDF (reference sequence).

This clonotype occurred a few times. The chain joins TRBV20-1 to TRBJ2-7, with TRBD2 matching 8 bases. J was trimmed by 6 bases and V by 0 bases; bases with no gene match: 7. Germline V gene sequence: CDR1 DFQATT, CDR2 SNEGSKA (reference sequence). The CDR3 covers 14 residues. The CDR3 loop is CSARDGREGFEQYF. The CDR3 DNA sequence: TGCAGTGCTAGAGATGGTCGGGAGGGCTTCGAGCAGTACTTC.

The rearrangement links TRBV28 to TRBJ1-1, with a tentative D call TRBD1 (6 bases). Per the germline V gene, CDR1 is MDHEN and CDR2 is SYDVKM. Trimming cost V 8 bases and J 9 bases, with 13 bases left between them. This CDR3 has 11 residues. The CDR3 DNA sequence: TGTGCCAGCGGTCGGGGGCTAAAAGCTTTCTTT. Translation gives CASGRGLKAFF.

This clonotype turned up a few times. The chain combines TRBV7-2 with TRBJ1-2, with 7 bases fitting TRBD1. Germline CDR1 reads SGHTA; CDR2 reads FQGNSA. This CDR3 is 15 amino acids long. After removal of 5 bases from V and 4 bases from J, the junction contained 10 bases not matched to a gene. CDR3 sequence: CASSPQGGASYGYTF. CDR3 DNA: TGTGCCAGCAGCCCCCAAGGGGGCGCGAGCTATGGCTACACCTTC.

The V call is TRBV27, the J call TRBJ1-5; D uncertain. There are 15 residues in the CDR3. V gave up 0 bases and J gave up 6 bases, with 12 bases separating them. Germline values: CDR1 MNHEY, CDR2 SMNVEV (reference sequence). DNA of the CDR3: TGTGCCAGCAGTTTATCGAACCGGGGTGGTCAGCCCCAGCATTTT. Protein sequence: CASSLSNRGGQPQHF.

This clonotype was detected only a few times. The chain uses TRBV27 and TRBJ2-1; 10 bases match TRBD2. The CDR3 runs to 17 residues. The V and J ends lost 4 bases and 7 bases, in that order; junction bases with no gene match: 13. CDR1 MNHEY and CDR2 SMNVEV come from the germline V gene (reference sequence). CDR3 loop: CASSSSLAGRGVNEQFF. CDR3 DNA: TGTGCCAGCAGTTCCTCACTAGCGGGAAGAGGCGTTAATGAGCAGTTCTTC.